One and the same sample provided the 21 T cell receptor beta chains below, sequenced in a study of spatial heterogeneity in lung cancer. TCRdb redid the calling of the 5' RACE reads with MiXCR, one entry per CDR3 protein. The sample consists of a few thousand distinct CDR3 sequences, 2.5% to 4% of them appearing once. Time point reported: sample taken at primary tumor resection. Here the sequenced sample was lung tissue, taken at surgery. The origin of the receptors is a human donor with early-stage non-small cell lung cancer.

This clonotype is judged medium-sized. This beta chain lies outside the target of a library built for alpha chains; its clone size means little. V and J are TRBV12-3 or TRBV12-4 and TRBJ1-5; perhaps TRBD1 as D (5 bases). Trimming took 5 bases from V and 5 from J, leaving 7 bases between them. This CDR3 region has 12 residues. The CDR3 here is CASSLRDQPQHF. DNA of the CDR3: TGTGCCAGCAGTCTCAGGGATCAGCCCCAGCATTTT.

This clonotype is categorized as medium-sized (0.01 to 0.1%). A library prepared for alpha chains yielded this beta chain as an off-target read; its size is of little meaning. The CDR3 spells CASSDPGRKGSEAFF. CDR3 DNA: TGTGCCAGCAGTGATCCGGGGAGGAAGGGATCTGAAGCTTTCTTT. The chain recombines TRBV6-6 with TRBJ1-1, with unresolved D. The CDR3 contains 15 residues. V dropped 5 bases and J dropped 6 bases, with 19 bases sitting between them. Germline CDR1 and CDR2: MNHNY and SVGAGI (reference sequence).

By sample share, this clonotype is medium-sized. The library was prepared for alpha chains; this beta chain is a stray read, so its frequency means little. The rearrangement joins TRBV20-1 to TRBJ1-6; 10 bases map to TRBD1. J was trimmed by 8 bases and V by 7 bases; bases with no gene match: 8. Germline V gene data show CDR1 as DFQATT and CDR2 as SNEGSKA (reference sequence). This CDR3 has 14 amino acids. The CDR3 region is CSVQTGQGYSPLHF. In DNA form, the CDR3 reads TGCAGTGTCCAGACGGGACAGGGGTATTCACCCCTCCACTTT.

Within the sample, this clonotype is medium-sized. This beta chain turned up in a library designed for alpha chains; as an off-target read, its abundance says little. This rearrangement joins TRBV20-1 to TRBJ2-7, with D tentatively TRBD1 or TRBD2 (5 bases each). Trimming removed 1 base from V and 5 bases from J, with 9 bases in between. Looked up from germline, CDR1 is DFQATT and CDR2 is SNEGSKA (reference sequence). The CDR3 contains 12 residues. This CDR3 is CSARGGVDEQYF. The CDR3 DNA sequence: TGCAGTGCTAGAGGAGGGGTCGACGAGCAGTACTTC.

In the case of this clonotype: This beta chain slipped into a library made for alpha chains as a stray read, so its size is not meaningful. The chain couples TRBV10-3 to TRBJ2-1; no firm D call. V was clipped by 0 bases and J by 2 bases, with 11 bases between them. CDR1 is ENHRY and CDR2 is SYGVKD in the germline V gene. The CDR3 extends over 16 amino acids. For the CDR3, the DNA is TGTGCCATCAGTGAGTCGGCGCAGATCCCCTACAATGAGCAGTTCTTC. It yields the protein CAISESAQIPYNEQFF.

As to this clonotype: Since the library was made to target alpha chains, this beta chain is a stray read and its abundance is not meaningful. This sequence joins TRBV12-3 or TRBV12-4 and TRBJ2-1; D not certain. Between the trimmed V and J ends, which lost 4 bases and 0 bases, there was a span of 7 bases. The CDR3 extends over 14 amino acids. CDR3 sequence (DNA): TGTGCCAGCAGTTCCCTGGCCTCCTACAATGAGCAGTTCTTC. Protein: CASSSLASYNEQFF.

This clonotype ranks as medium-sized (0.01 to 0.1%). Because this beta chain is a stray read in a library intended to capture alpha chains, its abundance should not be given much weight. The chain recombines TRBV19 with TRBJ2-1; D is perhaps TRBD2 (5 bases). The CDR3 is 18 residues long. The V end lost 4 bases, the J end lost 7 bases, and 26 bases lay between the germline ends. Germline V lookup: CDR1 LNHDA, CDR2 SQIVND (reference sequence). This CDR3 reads CASSTPFPGEPFSNEQFF. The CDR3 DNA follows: TGTGCCAGTAGTACCCCCTTTCCCGGGGAGCCCTTTTCGAATGAGCAGTTCTTC.

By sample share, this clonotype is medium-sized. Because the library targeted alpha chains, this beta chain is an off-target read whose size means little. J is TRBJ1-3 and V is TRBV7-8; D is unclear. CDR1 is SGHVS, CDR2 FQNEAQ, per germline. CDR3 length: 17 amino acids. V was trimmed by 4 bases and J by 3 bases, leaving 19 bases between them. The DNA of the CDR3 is TGTGCCAGCAGCTCCTACCGGCTACCGGTCGTTGGAAACACCATATATTTT. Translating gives CASSSYRLPVVGNTIYF.

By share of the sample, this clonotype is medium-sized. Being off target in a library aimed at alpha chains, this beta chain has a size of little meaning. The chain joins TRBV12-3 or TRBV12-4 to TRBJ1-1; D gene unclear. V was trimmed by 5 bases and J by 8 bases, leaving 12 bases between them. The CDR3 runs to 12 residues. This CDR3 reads CASSRRDLEAFF. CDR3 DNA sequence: TGTGCCAGCAGTCGGAGAGATTTAGAAGCTTTCTTT.

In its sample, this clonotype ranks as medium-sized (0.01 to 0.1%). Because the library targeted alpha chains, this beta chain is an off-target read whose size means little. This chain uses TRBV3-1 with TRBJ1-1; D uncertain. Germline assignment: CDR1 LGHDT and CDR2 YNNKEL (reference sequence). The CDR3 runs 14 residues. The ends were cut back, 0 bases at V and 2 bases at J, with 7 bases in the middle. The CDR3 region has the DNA TGTGCCAGCAGCCAAGATACGGTTAACACTGAAGCTTTCTTT. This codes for CASSQDTVNTEAFF.

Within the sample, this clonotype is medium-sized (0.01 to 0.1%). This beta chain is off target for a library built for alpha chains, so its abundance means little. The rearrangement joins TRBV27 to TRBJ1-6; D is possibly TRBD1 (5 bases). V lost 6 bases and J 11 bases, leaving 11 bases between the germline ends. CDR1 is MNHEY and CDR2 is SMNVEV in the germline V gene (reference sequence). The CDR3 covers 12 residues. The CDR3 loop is CASREGMTPLHF. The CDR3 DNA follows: TGTGCCAGCAGGGAGGGGATGACACCCCTCCACTTT.

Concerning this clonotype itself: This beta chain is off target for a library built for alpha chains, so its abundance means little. The CDR3 nucleotides read TGTGCCAGCAGTTACGGGGATACGCAGTATTTT. Residues: CASSYGDTQYF. The chain couples TRBV6-2 or TRBV6-3 to TRBJ2-3; the D is unclear. The germline V and J ends were trimmed by 2 bases and 6 bases, with 3 bases remaining between them. The length of the CDR3 is 11 residues. The germline V gene has CDR1 MNHEY and CDR2 SVGEGT.

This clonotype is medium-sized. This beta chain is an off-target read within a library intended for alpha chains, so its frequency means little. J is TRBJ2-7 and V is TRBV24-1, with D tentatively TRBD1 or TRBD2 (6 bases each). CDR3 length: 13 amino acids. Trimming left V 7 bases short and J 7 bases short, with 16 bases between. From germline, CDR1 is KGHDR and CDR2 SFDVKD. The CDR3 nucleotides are TGTGCCACCAGGGGGGGCGGCCTGGGAGAGCAGTACGTC. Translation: CATRGGGLGEQYV.

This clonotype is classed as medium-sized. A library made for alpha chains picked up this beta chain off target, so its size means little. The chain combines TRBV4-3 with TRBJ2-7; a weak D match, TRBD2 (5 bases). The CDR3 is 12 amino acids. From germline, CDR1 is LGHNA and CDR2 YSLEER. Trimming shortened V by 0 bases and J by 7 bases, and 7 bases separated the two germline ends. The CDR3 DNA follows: TGCGCCAGCAGCCAAGATCGGAGGGAGCAGTACTTC. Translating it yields CASSQDRREQYF.

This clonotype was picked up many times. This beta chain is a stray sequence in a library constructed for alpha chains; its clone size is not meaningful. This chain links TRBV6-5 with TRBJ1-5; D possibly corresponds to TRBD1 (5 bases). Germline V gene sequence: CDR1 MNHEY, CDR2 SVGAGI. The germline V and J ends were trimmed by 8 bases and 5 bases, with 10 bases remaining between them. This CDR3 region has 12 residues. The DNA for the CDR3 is TGTGCCAGCGGTCCAGGGTATCAGCCCCAGCATTTT. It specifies CASGPGYQPQHF.

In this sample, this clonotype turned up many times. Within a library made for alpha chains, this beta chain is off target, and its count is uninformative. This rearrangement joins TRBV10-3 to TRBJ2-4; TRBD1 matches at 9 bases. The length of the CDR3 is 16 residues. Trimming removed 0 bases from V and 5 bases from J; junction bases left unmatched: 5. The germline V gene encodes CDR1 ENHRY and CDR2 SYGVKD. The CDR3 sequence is CAISESKQGAQNIQYF. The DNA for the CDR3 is TGTGCCATCAGTGAGTCAAAACAGGGGGCGCAAAACATTCAGTACTTC.

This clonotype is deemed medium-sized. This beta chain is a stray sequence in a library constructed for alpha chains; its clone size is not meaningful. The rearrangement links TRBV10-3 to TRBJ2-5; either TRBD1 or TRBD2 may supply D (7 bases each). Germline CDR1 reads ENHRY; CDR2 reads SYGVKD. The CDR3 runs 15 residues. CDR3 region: CVARRGGGYQETQYF. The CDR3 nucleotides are TGTGTCGCTCGCAGGGGGGGCGGGTATCAAGAGACCCAGTACTTC.

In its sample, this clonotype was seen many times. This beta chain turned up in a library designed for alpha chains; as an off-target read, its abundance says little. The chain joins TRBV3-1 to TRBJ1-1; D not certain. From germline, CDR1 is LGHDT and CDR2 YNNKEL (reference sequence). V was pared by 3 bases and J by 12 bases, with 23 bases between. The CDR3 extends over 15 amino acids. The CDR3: CASSQNKELTKGSFF. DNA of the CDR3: TGTGCCAGCAGCCAGAATAAGGAGCTGACAAAAGGGTCTTTCTTT.

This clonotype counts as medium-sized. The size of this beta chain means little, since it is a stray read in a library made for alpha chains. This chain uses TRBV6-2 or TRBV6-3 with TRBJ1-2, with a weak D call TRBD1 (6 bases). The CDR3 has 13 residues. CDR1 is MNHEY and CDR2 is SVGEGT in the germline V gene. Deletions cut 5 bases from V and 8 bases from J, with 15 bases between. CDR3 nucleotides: TGTGCCAGCAGTAACCCCAACAGGGACGGCTACACCTTC. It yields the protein CASSNPNRDGYTF.

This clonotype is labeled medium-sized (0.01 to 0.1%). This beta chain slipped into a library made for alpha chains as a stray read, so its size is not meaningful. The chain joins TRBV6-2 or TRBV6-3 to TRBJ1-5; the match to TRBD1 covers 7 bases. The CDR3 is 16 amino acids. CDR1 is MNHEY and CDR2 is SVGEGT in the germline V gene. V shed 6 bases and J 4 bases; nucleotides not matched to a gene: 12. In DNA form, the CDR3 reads TGTGCCAGCAGCCCTACAGGAAGGGGGCCAAATCAGCCCCAGCATTTT. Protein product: CASSPTGRGPNQPQHF.

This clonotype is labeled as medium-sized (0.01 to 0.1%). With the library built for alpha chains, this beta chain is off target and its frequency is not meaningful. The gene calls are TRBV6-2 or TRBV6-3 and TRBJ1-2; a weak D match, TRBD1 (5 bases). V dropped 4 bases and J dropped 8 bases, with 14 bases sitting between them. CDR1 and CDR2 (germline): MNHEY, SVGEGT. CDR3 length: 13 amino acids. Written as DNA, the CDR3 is TGTGCCAGCAGTTTGAGGGACTCCTGGGGCTACACCTTC. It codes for CASSLRDSWGYTF.